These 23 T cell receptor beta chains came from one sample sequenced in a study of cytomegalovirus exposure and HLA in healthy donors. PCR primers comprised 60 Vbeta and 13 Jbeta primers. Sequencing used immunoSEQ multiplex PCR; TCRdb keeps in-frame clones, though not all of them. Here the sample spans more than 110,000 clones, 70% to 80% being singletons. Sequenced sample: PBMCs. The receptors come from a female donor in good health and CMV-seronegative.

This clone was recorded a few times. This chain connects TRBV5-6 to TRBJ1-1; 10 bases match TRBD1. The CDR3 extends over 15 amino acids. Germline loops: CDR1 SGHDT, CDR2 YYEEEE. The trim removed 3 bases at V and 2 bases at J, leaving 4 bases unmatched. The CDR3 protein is CASSSRDRGNTEAFF. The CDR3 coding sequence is TGTGCCAGCAGCTCCCGGGACAGGGGAAACACTGAAGCTTTCTTT.

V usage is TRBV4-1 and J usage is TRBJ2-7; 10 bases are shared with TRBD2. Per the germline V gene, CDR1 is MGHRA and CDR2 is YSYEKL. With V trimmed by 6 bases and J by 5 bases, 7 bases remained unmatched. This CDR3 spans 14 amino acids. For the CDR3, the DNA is TGCGCCAGCAGTCTAGCCGGGACTAGCGACGAGCAGTACTTC. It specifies CASSLAGTSDEQYF.

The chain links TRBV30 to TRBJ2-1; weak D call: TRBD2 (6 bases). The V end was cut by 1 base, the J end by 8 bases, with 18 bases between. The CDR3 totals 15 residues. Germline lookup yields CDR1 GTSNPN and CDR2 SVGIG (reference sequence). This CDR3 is CAWSATRGFSDEQFF. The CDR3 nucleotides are TGTGCCTGGAGTGCGACTAGAGGTTTCTCGGATGAGCAGTTCTTC.

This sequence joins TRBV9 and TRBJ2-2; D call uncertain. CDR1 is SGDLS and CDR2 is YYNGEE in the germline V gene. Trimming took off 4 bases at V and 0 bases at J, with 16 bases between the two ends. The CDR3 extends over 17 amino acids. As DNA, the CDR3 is TGTGCCAGCAGCCCCCCGCGAGGCGGCCCGAACACCGGGGAGCTGTTTTTT. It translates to CASSPPRGGPNTGELFF.

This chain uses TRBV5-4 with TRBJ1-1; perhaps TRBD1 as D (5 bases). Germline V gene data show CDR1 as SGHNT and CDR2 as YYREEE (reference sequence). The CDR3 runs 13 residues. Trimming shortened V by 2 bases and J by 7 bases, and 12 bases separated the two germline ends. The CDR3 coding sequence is TGTGCCAGCAGCTTACTCGGGGGGAGTGAAGCTTTCTTT. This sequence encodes CASSLLGGSEAFF.

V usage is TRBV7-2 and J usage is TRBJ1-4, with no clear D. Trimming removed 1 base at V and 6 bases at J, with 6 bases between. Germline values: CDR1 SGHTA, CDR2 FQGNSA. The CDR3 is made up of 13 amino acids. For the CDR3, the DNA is TGTGCCAGCAGCTTAGTTCCAGATGAAAAACTGTTTTTT. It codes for CASSLVPDEKLFF.

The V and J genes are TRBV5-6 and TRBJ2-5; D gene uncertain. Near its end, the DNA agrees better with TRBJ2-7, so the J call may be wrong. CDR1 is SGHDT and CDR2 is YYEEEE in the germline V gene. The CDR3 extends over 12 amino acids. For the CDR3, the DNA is TGTGCCAGCAGGCCAGGTTCCCACGAGCAGTACTTC. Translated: CASRPGSHEQYF.

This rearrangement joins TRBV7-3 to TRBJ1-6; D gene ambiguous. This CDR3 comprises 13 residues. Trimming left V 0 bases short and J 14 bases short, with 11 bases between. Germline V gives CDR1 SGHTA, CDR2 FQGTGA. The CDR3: CASSLTFEEALHF. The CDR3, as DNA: TGTGCCAGCAGCTTAACGTTCGAGGAAGCCCTCCACTTT.

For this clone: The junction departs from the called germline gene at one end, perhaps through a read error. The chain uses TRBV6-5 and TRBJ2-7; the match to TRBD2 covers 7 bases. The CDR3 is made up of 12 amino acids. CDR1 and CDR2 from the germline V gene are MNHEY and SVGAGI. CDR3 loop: CASRGSGLAVAF. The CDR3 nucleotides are TGTGCCAGCAGGGGTAGCGGGCTAGCGGTTGCTTTC.

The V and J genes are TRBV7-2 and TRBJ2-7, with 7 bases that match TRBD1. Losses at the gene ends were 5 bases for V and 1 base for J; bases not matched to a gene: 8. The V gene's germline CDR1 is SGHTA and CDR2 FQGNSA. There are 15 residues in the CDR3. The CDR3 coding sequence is TGTGCCAGCAGCCCGACAGGGTCACCGTCCTACGAGCAGTACTTC. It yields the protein CASSPTGSPSYEQYF.

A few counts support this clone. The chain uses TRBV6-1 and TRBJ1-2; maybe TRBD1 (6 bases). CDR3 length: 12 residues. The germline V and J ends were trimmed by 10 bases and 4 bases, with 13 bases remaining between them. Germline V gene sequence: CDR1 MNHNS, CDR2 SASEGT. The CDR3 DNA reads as TGTGCCACCGAGACAGGTGCCTATGGCTACACCTTC. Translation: CATETGAYGYTF.

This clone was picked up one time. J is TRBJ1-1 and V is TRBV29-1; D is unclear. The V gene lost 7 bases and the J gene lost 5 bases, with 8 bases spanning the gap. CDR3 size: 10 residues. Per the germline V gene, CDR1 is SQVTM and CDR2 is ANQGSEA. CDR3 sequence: CSASTTEAFF. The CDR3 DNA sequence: TGCAGCGCATCAACAACTGAAGCTTTCTTT.

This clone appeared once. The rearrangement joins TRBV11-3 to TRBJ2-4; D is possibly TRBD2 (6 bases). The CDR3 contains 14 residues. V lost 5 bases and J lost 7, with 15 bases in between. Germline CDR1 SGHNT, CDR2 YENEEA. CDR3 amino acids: CASSLSGGGNIQYF. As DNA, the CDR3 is TGTGCCAGCAGCCTTAGCGGTGGTGGGAACATTCAGTACTTC.

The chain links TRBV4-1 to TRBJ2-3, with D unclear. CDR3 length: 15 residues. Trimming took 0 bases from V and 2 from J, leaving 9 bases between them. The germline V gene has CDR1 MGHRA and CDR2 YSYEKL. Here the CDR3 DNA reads TGCGCCAGCAGCCAAGATGCGGCCTTCACAGATACGCAGTATTTT. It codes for CASSQDAAFTDTQYF.

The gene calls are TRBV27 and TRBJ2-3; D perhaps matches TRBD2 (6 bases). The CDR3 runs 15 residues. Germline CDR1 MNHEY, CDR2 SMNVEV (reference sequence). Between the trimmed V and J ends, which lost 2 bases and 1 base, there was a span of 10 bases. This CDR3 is CASSLGGLGTDTQYF. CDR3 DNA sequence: TGTGCCAGCAGTTTAGGGGGGTTGGGCACAGATACGCAGTATTTT.

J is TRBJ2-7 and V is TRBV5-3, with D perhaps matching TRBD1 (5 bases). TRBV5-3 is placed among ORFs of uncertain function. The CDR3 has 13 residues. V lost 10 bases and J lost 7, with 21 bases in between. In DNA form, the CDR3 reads TGTGCCCAAAGGGGAATAGGTGTGGGGGAGCAGTACTTC. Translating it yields CAQRGIGVGEQYF.

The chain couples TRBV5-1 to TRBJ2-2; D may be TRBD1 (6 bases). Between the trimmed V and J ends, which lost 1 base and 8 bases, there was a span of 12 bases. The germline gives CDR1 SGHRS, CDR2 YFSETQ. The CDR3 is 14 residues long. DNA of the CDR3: TGCGCCAGCAGCTTGTCACCAGGGGTTGGGGAGCTGTTTTTT. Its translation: CASSLSPGVGELFF. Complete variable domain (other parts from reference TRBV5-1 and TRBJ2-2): KAGVTQTPRYLIKTRGQQVTLSCSPISGHRSVSWYQQTPGQGLQFLFEYFSETQRNKGNFPGRFSGRQFSNSRSEMNVSTLELGDSALYLCASSLSPGVGELFFGEGSRLTVL.

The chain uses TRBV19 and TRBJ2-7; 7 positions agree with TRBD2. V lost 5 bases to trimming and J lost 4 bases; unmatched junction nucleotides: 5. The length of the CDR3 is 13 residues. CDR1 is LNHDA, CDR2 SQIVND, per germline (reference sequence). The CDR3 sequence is CASSFAGVYEQYF. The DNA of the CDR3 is TGTGCCAGTAGTTTTGCGGGAGTGTACGAGCAGTACTTC.

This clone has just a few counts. The CDR3, as DNA: TGCGCCAGCAGCCCGGGAGGGGACAATGAGCAGTTCTTC. Translated: CASSPGGDNEQFF. This chain connects TRBV5-1 to TRBJ2-1, with 8 positions matching TRBD2. The CDR3 has 13 amino acids. Germline loops: CDR1 SGHRS, CDR2 YFSETQ. V shed 4 bases, J shed 5 bases, and the junction held 2 bases outside the gene matches.

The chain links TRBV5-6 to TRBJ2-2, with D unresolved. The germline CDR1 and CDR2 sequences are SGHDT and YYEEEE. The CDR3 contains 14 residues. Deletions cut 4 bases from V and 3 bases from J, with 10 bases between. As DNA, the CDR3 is TGTGCCAGCAGCCGGTGGGCAGACACCGGGGAGCTGTTTTTT. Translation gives CASSRWADTGELFF.

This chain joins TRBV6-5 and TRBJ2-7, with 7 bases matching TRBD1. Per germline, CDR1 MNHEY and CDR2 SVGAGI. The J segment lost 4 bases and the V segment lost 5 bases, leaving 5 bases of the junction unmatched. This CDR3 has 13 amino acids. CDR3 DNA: TGTGCCAGCAGTCAGGGACAGTTATACGAGCAGTACTTC. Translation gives CASSQGQLYEQYF.

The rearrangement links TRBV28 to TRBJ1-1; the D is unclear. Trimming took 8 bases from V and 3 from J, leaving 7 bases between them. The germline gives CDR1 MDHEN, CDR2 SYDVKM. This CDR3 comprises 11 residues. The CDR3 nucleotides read TGTGCCAGCCGGGAGGACACTGAAGCTTTCTTT. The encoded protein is CASREDTEAFF.

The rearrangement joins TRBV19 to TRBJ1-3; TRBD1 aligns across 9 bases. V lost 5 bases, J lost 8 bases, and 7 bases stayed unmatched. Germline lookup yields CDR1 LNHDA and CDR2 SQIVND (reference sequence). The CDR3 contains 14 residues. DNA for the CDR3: TGTGCCAGTAGTCTCGGGACAGGGTCAGACACCATATATTTT. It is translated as CASSLGTGSDTIYF.